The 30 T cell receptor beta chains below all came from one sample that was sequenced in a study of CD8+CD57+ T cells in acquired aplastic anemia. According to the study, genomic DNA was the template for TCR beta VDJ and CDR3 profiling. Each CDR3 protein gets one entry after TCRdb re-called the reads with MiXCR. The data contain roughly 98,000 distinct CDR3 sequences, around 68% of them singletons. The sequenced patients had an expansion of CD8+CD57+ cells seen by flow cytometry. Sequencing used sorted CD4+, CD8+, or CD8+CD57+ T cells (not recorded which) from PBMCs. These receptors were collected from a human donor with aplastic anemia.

The CDR3 reads CASSVFLADYNEQFF. The CDR3 coding sequence is TGTGCCAGCAGTGTATTTCTAGCGGACTACAATGAGCAGTTCTTC. The V and J genes are TRBV6-1 and TRBJ2-1, with 7 bases that match TRBD2. This CDR3 has 15 residues. Unmatched junction bases numbered 6, after V lost 4 bases and J lost 3 bases. Per germline, CDR1 MNHNS and CDR2 SASEGT.

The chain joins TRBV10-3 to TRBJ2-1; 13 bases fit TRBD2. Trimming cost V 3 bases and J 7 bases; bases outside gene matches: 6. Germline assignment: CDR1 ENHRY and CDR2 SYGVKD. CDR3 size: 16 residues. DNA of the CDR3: TGTGCCATCAGTGAATCACTAGCGGGAGGGCCAAATGAGCAGTTCTTC. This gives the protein CAISESLAGGPNEQFF.

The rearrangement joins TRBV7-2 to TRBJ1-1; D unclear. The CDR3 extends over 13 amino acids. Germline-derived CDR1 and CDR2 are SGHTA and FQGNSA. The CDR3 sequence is CAGGGRMNTEAFF. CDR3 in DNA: TGTGCGGGAGGAGGAAGGATGAACACTGAAGCTTTCTTT.

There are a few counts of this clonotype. The DNA for the CDR3 is TGTGCCAGCTTGGGACAGGGAGAACCCTACGAGCAGTACTTC. Encoded protein: CASLGQGEPYEQYF. The chain uses TRBV2 and TRBJ2-7, with 9 bases lining up with TRBD1. Germline CDR1 is SNHLY and CDR2 is FYNNEI. This CDR3 has 14 residues. V shed 8 bases, J shed 2 bases, and the junction held 7 bases outside the gene matches.

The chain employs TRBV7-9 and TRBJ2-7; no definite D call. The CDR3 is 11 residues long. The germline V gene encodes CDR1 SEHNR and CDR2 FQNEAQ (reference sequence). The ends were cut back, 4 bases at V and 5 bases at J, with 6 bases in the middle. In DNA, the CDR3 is TGTGCCAGCAGCTCCCTCCACGAGCAGTACTTC. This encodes CASSSLHEQYF.

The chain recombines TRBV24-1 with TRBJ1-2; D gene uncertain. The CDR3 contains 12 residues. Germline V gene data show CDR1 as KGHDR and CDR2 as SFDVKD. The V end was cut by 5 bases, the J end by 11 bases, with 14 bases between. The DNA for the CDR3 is TGTGCCACCAGTGGTTCGACATCCGCGTACACCTTC. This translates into CATSGSTSAYTF.

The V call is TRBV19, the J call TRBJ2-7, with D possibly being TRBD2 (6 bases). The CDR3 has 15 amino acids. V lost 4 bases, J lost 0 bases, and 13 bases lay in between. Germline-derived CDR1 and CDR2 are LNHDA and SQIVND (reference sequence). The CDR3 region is CASSRGVTDSYEQYF. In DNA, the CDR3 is TGTGCCAGTAGTAGGGGGGTAACGGACTCCTACGAGCAGTACTTC. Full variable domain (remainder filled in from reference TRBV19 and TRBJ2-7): DGGITQSPKYLFRKEGQNVTLSCEQNLNHDAMYWYRQDPGQGLRLIYYSQIVNDFQKGDIAEGYSVSREKKESFPLTVTSAQKNPTAFYLCASSRGVTDSYEQYFGPGTRLTVT.

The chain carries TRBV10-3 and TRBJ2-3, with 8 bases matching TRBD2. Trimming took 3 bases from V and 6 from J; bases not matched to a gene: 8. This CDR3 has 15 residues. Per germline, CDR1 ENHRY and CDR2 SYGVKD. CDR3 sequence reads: CAISEPGRGEDTQYF. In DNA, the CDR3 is TGTGCCATCAGTGAACCCGGGAGGGGGGAGGATACGCAGTATTTT.

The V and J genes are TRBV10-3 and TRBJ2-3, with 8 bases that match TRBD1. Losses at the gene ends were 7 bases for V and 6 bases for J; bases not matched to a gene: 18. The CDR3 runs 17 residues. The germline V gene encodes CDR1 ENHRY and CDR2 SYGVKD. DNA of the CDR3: TGTGCCATCACCCTAGAGGGCAGGGACAGGCCAGGGGATACGCAGTATTTT. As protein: CAITLEGRDRPGDTQYF.

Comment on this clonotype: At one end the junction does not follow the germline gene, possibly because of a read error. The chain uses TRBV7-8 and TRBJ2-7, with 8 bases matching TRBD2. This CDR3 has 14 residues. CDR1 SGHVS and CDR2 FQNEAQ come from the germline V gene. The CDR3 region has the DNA TGTGCCAGCAGCCCGTTAGCGGGATCCTCCGAGCAGTACTTC. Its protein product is CASSPLAGSSEQYF. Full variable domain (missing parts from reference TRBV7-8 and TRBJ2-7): GAGVSQSPRYKVAKRGQDVALRCDPISGHVSLFWYQQALGQGPEFLTYFQNEAQLDKSGLPSDRFFAERPEGSVSTLKIQRTQQEDSAVYLCASSPLAGSSEQYFGPGTRLTVT.

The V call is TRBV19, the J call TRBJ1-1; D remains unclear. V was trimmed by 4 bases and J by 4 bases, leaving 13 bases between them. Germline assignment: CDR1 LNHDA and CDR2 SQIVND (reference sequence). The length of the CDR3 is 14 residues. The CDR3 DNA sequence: TGTGCCAGTAGTAGTGGGGTCGATCTCACTGAAGCTTTCTTT. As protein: CASSSGVDLTEAFF.

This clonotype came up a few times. CDR3 nucleotides: TGTGCCACCGGGACTAGCGGGGGCCTCTCCTACGAGCAGTACTTC. This gives the protein CATGTSGGLSYEQYF. V gene TRBV10-3 combines with J gene TRBJ2-7; TRBD2 matches at 14 bases. The CDR3 is 15 amino acids. Trimming removed 10 bases from V and 0 bases from J; junction bases left unmatched: 5. Germline-derived CDR1 and CDR2 are ENHRY and SYGVKD.

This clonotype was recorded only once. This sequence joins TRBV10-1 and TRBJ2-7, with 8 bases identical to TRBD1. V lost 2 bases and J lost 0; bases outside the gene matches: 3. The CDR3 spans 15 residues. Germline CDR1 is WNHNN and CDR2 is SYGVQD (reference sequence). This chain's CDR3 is CASSEAGTGSYEQYF. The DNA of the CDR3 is TGCGCCAGCAGTGAGGCCGGGACAGGCTCCTACGAGCAGTACTTC.

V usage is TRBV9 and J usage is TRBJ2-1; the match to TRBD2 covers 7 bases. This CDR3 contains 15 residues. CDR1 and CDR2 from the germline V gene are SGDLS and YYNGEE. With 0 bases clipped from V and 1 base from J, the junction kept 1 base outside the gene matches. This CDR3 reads CASSVARESYNEQFF. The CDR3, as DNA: TGTGCCAGCAGCGTAGCGCGGGAGTCCTACAATGAGCAGTTCTTC.

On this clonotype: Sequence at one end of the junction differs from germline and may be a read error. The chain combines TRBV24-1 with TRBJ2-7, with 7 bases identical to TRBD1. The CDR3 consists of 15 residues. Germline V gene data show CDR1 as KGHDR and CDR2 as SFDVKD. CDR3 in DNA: TGTGCCTCCAGTGACTCGGGACAGCGATTCTACGAGCAGTACTTC. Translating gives CASSDSGQRFYEQYF.

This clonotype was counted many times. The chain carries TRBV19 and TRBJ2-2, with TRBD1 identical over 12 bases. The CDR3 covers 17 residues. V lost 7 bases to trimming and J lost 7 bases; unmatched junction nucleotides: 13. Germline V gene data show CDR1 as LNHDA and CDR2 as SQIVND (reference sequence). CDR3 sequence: CASMGDGDRGLIGELFF. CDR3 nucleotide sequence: TGTGCCAGTATGGGCGATGGGGACAGGGGGCTAATCGGGGAGCTGTTTTTT.

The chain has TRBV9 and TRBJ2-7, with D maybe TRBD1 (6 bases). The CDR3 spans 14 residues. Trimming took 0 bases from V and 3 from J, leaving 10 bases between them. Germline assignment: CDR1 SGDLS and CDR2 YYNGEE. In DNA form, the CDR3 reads TGTGCCAGCAGCGTAGAGAAAGGGGGCTACGAGCAGTACTTC. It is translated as CASSVEKGGYEQYF.

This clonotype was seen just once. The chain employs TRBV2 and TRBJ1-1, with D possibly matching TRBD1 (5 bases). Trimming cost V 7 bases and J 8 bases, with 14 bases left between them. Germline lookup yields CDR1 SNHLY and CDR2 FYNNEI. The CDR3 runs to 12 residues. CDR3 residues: CASTTIGAEAFF. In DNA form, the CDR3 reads TGTGCCAGCACCACAATCGGGGCCGAAGCTTTCTTT.

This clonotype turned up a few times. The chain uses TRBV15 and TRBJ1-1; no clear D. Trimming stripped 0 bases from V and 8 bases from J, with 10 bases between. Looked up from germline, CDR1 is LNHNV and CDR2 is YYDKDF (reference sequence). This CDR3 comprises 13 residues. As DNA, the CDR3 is TGTGCCACCAGCAGAGAGTGGGCTCGAGAAGCTTTCTTT. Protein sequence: CATSREWAREAFF.

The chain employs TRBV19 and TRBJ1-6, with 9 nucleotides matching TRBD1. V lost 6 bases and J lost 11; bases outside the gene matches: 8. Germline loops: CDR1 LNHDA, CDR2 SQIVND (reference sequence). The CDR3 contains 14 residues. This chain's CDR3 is CASRVGQGFTPLHF. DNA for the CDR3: TGTGCCAGTAGAGTGGGACAGGGCTTTACACCCCTCCACTTT.

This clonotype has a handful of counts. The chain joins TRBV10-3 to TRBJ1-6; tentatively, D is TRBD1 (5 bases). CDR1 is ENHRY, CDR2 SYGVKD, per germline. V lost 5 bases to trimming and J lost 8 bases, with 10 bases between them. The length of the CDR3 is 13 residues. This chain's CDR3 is CAISRDGYSPLHF. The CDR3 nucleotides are TGTGCCATCAGTAGGGACGGTTATTCACCCCTCCACTTT.

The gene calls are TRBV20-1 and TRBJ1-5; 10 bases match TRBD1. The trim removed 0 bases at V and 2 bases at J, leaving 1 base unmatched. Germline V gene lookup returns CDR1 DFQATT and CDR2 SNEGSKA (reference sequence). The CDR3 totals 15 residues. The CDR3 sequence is CSARDGTGGNQPQHF. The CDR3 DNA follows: TGCAGTGCTAGAGACGGGACAGGGGGCAATCAGCCCCAGCATTTT.

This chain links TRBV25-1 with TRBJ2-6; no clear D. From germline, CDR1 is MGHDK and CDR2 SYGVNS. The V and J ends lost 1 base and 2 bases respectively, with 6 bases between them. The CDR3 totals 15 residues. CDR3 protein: CASSESFAGANVLTF. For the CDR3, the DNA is TGTGCCAGCAGTGAATCATTTGCTGGGGCCAACGTCCTGACTTTC.

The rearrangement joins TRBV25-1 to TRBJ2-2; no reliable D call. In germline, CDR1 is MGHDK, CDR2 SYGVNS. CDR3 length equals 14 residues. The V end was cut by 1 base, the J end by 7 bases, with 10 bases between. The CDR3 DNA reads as TGTGCCAGCAGTGAATCACCAGGCGGCGGGGAGCTGTTTTTT. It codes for CASSESPGGGELFF.

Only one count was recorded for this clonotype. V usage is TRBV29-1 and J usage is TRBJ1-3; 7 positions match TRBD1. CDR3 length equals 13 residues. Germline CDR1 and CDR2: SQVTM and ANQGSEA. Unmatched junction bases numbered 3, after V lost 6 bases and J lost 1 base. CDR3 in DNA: TGCAGCGTAGCGACAGGGTCTGGAAACACCATATATTTT. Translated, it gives CSVATGSGNTIYF.

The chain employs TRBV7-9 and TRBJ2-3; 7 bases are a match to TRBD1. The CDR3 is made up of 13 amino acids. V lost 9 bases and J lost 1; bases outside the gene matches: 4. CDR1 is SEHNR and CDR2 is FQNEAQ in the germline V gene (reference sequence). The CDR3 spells CARSDRGTDTQYF. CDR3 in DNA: TGTGCCAGATCCGACAGGGGCACAGATACGCAGTATTTT.

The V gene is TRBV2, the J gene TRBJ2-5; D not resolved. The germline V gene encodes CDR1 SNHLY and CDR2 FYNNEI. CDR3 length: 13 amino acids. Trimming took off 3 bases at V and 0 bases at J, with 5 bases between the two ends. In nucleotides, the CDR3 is TGTGCCAGCAGTGACGGGTACCAAGAGACCCAGTACTTC. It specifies CASSDGYQETQYF. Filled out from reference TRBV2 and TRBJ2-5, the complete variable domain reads EPEVTQTPSHQVTQMGQEVILRCVPISNHLYFYWYRQILGQKVEFLVSFYNNEISEKSEIFDDQFSVERPDGSNFTLKIRSTKLEDSAMYFCASSDGYQETQYFGPGTRLLVL.

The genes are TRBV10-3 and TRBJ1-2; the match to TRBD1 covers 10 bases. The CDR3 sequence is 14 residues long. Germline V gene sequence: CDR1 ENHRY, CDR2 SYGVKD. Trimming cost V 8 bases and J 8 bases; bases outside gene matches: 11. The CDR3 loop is CAIDQGGTGDGYTF. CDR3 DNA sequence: TGTGCCATCGACCAAGGGGGGACAGGGGACGGCTACACCTTC.

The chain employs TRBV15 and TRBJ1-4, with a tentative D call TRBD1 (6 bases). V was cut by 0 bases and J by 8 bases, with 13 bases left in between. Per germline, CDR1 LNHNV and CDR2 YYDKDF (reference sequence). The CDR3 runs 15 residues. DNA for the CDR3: TGTGCCACCAGCAGAGAAGCCAGGGGTGTGGAAAAACTGTTTTTT. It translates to CATSREARGVEKLFF.

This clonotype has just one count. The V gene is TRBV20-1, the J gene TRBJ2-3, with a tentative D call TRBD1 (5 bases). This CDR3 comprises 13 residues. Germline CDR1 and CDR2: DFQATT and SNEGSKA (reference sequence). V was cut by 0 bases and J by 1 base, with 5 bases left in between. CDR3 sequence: CSAREGGTDTQYF. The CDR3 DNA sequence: TGCAGTGCTAGAGAAGGGGGCACAGATACGCAGTATTTT.